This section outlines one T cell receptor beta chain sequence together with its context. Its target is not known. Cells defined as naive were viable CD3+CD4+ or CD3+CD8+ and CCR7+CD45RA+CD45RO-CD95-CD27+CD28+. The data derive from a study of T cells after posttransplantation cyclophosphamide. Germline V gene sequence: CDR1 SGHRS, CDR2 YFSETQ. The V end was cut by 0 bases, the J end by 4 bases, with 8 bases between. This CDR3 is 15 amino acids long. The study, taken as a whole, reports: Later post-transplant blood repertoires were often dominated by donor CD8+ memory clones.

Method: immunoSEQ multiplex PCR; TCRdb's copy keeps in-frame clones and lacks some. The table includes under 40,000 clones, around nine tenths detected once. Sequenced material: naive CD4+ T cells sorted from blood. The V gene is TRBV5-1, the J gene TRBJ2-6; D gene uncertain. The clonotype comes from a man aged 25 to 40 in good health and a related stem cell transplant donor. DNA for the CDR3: TGCGCCAGCAGCTTGGAGCCGGTCGGGGCCAACGTCCTGACTTTC. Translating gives CASSLEPVGANVLTF.